Given below is one T cell receptor beta chain in context. What it binds is not known. The V and J ends lost 5 bases and 1 base respectively, with 8 bases between them. Germline V CDR1 and CDR2: SGHAT, FQNNGV. This CDR3 has 13 residues. This sample is drawn from a study of PD-L1 blockade in urothelial cancer. About the study: T cells numbered a median of approximately 150,000 in the blood samples.

Indicated time point: pretreatment peripheral blood. Study-wide results and caveats: Pretreatment blood TCR clonality under the median forecast improved survival.

The investigators introduced synthetic TCR analog templates into each PCR as spikes. The assay was immunoSEQ multiplex PCR, and TCRdb's table has in-frame clones only and misses some. The table records approximately 52,000 clones, around 79% of them present only once. The TCR comes from a man between 65 and 85 years old with urothelial cancer. The J gene is TRBJ1-1, the V gene TRBV11-2; no reliable D call. Material: PBMCs, obtained around atezolizumab (anti-PD-L1) treatment. This CDR3 reads CASSQSGNTEAFF. In DNA, the CDR3 is TGTGCCAGCAGCCAGAGCGGGAACACTGAAGCTTTCTTT.